A selection of T cell receptor beta chains follows, all from one sample in a study of regulatory T cells in long-lasting Graves disease. TCRdb re-analysed the multiplex PCR reads in MiXCR, keeping a single row per CDR3 protein. The sample includes around 510,000 distinct CDR3 sequences, roughly 20% of them seen just once. Source: peripheral blood mononuclear cells (PBMCs), taken when the disease was refractory, from a patient treated with antithyroid drugs. All receptors derive from a female donor with Graves disease. Both conserved end residues are part of each CDR3. Each record gives: D gene, clone size, V gene, J gene, CDR3 DNA, CDR3 protein. A D gene is named only where the DNA matches it firmly. The size entry is marked missing in some rows and otherwise reads once, few, many or a size class.

NA	few	TRBV28	TRBJ2-1	TGTGCCAGCAGTGGACCTTTTATGACGCTGGTTCAGGGGGAGCAGTTCTTC	CASSGPFMTLVQGEQFF
TRBD2	once	TRBV10-3	TRBJ2-2	TGTGCCATCAGTGCTAGCGGGAGCGGGGCCGGGGAGCTGTTTTTT	CAISASGSGAGELFF
NA	NA	TRBV5-1	TRBJ2-2	TGCGCCAGCAGCTTGCGGGGAGCGTCACCTTACACCGGGGAGCTGTTTTTT	CASSLRGASPYTGELFF
NA	NA	TRBV6-5	TRBJ2-4	TGTGCCAGCAGTTCCTCCGCGGCTAGAGAAAACATTCAGTACTTC	CASSSSAARENIQYF
NA	few	TRBV6-2/TRBV6-3	TRBJ1-5	TGTGCCAGCAGTGAAATAAGGGGACCTAATCAGCCCCAGCATTTT	CASSEIRGPNQPQHF
NA	once	TRBV6-1	TRBJ2-2	TGTGCCAGCAGTTTACAGGGTTTCAACACCGGGGAGCTGTTTTTT	CASSLQGFNTGELFF
NA	NA	TRBV4-1	TRBJ1-2	TGCGCCAGCAGCCAAGATGGGCGGGCTAACTATGGCTACACCTTC	CASSQDGRANYGYTF
NA	once	TRBV5-1	TRBJ2-3	TGCGCCAGCAGCTTCATAGCAGATACGCAGTATTTT	CASSFIADTQYF
NA	NA	TRBV19	TRBJ1-5	TGTGCCAGTAGTATGTTGGGGGGACGACAGCCCCAGCATTTT	CASSMLGGRQPQHF
NA	many	TRBV28	TRBJ1-2	TGTGCCAGCAGTACCGTCTATGGCTACACCTTC	CASSTVYGYTF
NA	NA	TRBV4-1	TRBJ1-5	TGCGCCAGCAGCCAAACAGGGTTAAGCAATCAGCCCCAGCATTTT	CASSQTGLSNQPQHF
NA	many	TRBV27	TRBJ2-5	TGTGCCAGCATGGGGTTGATCATTTGGGAGACCCAGTACTTC	CASMGLIIWETQYF
NA	many	TRBV6-2/TRBV6-3	TRBJ2-2	TGTGCCAGCAGTTACCCGGACAACACCGGGGAGCTGTTTTTT	CASSYPDNTGELFF
NA	many	TRBV3-1	TRBJ2-7	TGTGCCAGCAGCCAAGGATTAAGGACAGCTCGGAACGAGCAGTACTTC	CASSQGLRTARNEQYF
TRBD1	NA	TRBV19	TRBJ2-1	TGTGCCAGTACCCCCCGACAGGGGGCGGGGAGAGCGGGGAATGAGCAGTTCTTC	CASTPRQGAGRAGNEQFF
NA	few	TRBV5-1	TRBJ2-7	TGCGCCAGCAGCTTCCAAGTATCCTACGAGCAGTACTTC	CASSFQVSYEQYF
NA	NA	TRBV5-5	TRBJ1-4	TGTGCCAGCAGCCGTAACCCTAATGAAAAACTGTTTTTT	CASSRNPNEKLFF
TRBD1	many	TRBV30	TRBJ1-2	TGTGCCTGGGACAGGGGCTATGGCTACACCTTC	CAWDRGYGYTF
TRBD1	NA	TRBV5-1	TRBJ1-6	TGCGCCAGCAGCCCGGACAGGGCTAATTCACCCCTCCACTTT	CASSPDRANSPLHF
NA	many	TRBV20-1	TRBJ1-2	TGCAGTGCTGGCCCCGACAGCTATGGCTACACCTTC	CSAGPDSYGYTF
TRBD2	many	TRBV19	TRBJ2-7	TGTGCCAGTAGTATCCCCCAGCGAGCGGGAGAAAACGACGAGCAGTACTTC	CASSIPQRAGENDEQYF
TRBD1	few	TRBV5-1	TRBJ2-7	TGCGCCAGCAGCTACTCCGGGACAGCTTTCTCCTACGAGCAGTACTTC	CASSYSGTAFSYEQYF
TRBD1	few	TRBV7-3	TRBJ2-3	TGTGCCAGCAGCCATGAAGGGACAGGGTGGGCCACAGATACGCAGTATTTT	CASSHEGTGWATDTQYF
TRBD1	NA	TRBV11-2	TRBJ1-1	TGTGCCAGCAGCTACCCGACAGGGCGGAACACTGAAGCTTTCTTT	CASSYPTGRNTEAFF
NA	many	TRBV5-1	TRBJ2-2	TGCGCCAGCAGCTTGGTGGCACCCACCGGGGAGCTGTTTTTT	CASSLVAPTGELFF
NA	many	TRBV7-3	TRBJ1-4	TGTGCCAGCAGCACACCTACTTCCGGGAATGAAAAACTGTTTTTT	CASSTPTSGNEKLFF
TRBD1	NA	TRBV27	TRBJ1-2	TGTGCCAGCAGTCCGGGACAGGGGGTCAACTATGGCTACACCTTC	CASSPGQGVNYGYTF
NA	many	TRBV12-3/TRBV12-4	TRBJ1-4	TGTGCCAGCAGTAAAGTCGGGGGGCAAGTTAATGAAAAACTGTTTTTT	CASSKVGGQVNEKLFF
NA	NA	TRBV12-3/TRBV12-4	TRBJ2-2	TGTGCCAGCAGAACCGGGACTGTGAACACCGGGGAGCTGTTTTTT	CASRTGTVNTGELFF
TRBD1	once	TRBV20-1	TRBJ1-1	TGCAGTGCTACAATTACAGGGACAGGGAACACTGAAGCTTTCTTT	CSATITGTGNTEAFF
TRBD2	NA	TRBV10-3	TRBJ2-5	TGTGCCATCAGTGACCCCCAGCGGGGGGCCCTCCAAGAGACCCAGTACTTC	CAISDPQRGALQETQYF
NA	few	TRBV18	TRBJ2-7	TGTGCCAGCTCACCGGGACACCAACGGGAGCAGTACTTC	CASSPGHQREQYF
NA	many	TRBV24-1	TRBJ2-7	TGTGCCACCAGTGACCCCACAACTCGCGAGCAGTACTTC	CATSDPTTREQYF
NA	many	TRBV29-1	TRBJ2-6	TGCAGCGTTGCCCCGGACTCTGGGGCCAACGTCCTGACTTTC	CSVAPDSGANVLTF
NA	few	TRBV2	TRBJ1-1	TGTGCCAGCAGCCGCGATAGAAGAAAAGCTTTCTTT	CASSRDRRKAFF
TRBD1	NA	TRBV30	TRBJ1-5	TGTGCCTGGAGTGGGGGACAGGTGGGTCAGCCCCAGCATTTT	CAWSGGQVGQPQHF
TRBD2	NA	TRBV19	TRBJ2-2	TGTGCCAGTACCCGTCGGAGCGGGAGTCTCGCCGGGGAGCTGTTTTTT	CASTRRSGSLAGELFF
NA	few	TRBV9	TRBJ2-2	TGTGCCAGCAGCGACCGGTCCCCCGGGGAGCTGTTTTTT	CASSDRSPGELFF
TRBD1	many	TRBV27	TRBJ2-7	TGTGCCAGCAGTACGGGACAGGGAGTCTACGAGCAGTACTTC	CASSTGQGVYEQYF
NA	few	TRBV4-3	TRBJ2-4	TGCGCCAGCAGCCAAGATGGGGGAGCCATTCAGTACTTC	CASSQDGGAIQYF
NA	NA	TRBV19	TRBJ2-7	TGTGCCACCTCGAGGACAGAGTTCTACGTGCAGTACTTC	CATSRTEFYVQYF
TRBD1	many	TRBV28	TRBJ2-7	TGTGCCAGCAGCGGGACAGGTTACTCCTACGTCCAGCAGTACTTC	CASSGTGYSYVQQYF
NA	NA	TRBV6-1	TRBJ1-4	TGTGCCAGCAGTCCCGTCCGGGGGCCGGTTTTTTTT	CASSPVRGPVFF
NA	few	TRBV3-1	TRBJ1-1	TGTGCCAGCAGCCGAGACAGGTCGAACACTGAAGCTTTCTTT	CASSRDRSNTEAFF